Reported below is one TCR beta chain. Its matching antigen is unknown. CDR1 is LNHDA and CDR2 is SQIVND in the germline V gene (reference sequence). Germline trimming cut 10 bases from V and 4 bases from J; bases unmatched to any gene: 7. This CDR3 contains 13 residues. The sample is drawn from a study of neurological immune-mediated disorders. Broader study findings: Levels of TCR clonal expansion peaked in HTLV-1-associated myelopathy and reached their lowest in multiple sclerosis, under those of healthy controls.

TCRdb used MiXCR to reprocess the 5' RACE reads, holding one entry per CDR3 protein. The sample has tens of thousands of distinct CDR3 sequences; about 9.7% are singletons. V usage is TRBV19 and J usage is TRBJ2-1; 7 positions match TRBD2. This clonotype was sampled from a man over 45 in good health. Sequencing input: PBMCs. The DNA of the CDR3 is TGTGCCACTGAGGGGAGGGGATACAATGAGCAGTTCTTC. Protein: CATEGRGYNEQFF.